This TCR beta chain was recovered during a study of T cell responses to AZD1222 COVID-19 vaccine. Study results and caveats: It was only a handful of AZD1222 recipients who were seropositive at baseline. No repertoire was sampled before or during the peak T cell response, only after it. Spike-specific TCR breadth and depth went up after people got two AZD1222 doses.

A word on this clone: Its antigen is not known.

Here immunoSEQ multiplex PCR was the method, and the copy in TCRdb shows in-frame clones only, minus some. Of about 91,000 clones in the sample, around nine tenths are singletons; the top ten hold about 19%. V lost 2 bases and J 3 bases, leaving 4 bases between the germline ends. CDR1 is ENHRY and CDR2 is SYGVKD in the germline V gene. The CDR3 is made up of 12 amino acids. The source is an adult in good health. The chain recombines TRBV10-3 with TRBJ1-1; no clear D. Material: peripheral blood, obtained on day 0 of AZD1222 vaccination. The CDR3 DNA follows: TGTGCCATCAGTGAGAGGGACACTGAAGCTTTCTTT. Translated: CAISERDTEAFF.